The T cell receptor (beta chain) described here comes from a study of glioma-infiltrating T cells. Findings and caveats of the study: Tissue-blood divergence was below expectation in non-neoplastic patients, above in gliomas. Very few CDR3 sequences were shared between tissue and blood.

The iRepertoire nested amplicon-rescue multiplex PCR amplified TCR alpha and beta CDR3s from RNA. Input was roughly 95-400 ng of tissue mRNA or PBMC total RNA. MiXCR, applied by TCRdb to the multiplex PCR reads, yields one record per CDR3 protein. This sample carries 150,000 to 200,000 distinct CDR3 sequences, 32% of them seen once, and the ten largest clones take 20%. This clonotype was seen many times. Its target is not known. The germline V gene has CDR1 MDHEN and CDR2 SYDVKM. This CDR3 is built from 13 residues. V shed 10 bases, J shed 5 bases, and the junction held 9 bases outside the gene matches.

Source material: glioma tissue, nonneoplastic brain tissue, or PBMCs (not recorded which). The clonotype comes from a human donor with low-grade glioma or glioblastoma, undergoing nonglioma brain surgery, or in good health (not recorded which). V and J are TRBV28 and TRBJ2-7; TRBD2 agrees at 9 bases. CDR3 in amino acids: CATLLSGSNEQYF. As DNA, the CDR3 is TGTGCCACCTTGCTTAGCGGGAGTAACGAGCAGTACTTC.